This T cell receptor (beta chain) was found in a study of blood T cell repertoires in COVID-19. Sequencing used immunoSEQ multiplex PCR; TCRdb keeps in-frame clones, though not all of them. Here the sample spans 65,000 to 80,000 clones, about 87% being singletons. This CDR3 is 15 amino acids long. Germline V gene data show CDR1 as LNHDA and CDR2 as SQIVND (reference sequence). V shed 7 bases, J shed 1 base, and the junction held 7 bases outside the gene matches. Material: peripheral blood. The rearrangement joins TRBV19 to TRBJ1-1, with 9 bases matching TRBD1. This receptor was identified in a middle-aged man with active COVID-19. The CDR3 loop reads CASTSGTGRNTEAFF. In DNA, the CDR3 is TGTGCCAGTACCTCCGGGACAGGGCGGAACACTGAAGCTTTCTTT.